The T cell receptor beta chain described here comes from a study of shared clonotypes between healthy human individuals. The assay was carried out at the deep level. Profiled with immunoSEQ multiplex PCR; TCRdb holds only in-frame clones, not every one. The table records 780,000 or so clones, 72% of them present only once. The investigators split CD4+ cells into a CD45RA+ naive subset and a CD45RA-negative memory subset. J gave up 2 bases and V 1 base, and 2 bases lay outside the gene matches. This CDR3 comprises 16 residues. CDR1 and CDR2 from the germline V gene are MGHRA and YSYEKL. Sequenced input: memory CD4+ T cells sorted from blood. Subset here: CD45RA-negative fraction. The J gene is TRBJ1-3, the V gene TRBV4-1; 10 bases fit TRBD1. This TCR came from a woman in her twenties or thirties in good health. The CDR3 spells CASSQGQGAAGNTIYF. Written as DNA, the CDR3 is TGCGCCAGCAGCCAAGGACAGGGGGCGGCTGGAAACACCATATATTTT.